This T cell receptor beta chain was sequenced in a study of T cell responses to AZD1222 COVID-19 vaccine. Measured with immunoSEQ multiplex PCR; TCRdb has only the in-frame clones, and not every one. Of about 100,000 clones in the sample, around nine tenths are singletons; the top ten hold less than 3.5%. Germline values: CDR1 SGHAT, CDR2 FQNNGV. The V end lost 4 bases, the J end lost 7 bases, and 14 bases lay between the germline ends. The CDR3 extends over 15 amino acids. This sequence was found in an adult in good health. The chain couples TRBV11-2 to TRBJ1-6; no definite D call. The sequenced sample was peripheral blood, obtained on day 0 of AZD1222 vaccination. CDR3 sequence (DNA): TGTGCCAGCAGCTCGTTCGGACTGGAGAATTCACCCCTCCACTTT. Translated: CASSSFGLENSPLHF.